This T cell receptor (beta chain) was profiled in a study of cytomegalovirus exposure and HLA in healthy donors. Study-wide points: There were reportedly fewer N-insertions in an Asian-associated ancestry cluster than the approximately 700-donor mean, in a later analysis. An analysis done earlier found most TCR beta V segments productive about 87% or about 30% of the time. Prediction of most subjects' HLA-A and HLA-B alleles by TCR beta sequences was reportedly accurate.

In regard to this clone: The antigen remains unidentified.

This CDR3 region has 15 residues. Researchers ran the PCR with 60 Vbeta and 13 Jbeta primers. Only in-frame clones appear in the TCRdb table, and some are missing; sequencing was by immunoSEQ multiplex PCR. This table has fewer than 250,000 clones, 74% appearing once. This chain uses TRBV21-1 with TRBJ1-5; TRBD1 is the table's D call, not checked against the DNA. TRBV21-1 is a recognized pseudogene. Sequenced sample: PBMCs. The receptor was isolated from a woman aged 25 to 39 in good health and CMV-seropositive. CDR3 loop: CASSKGGAGNQPQHF. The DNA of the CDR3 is TGTGCCAGCAGCAAAGGGGGCGCTGGCAATCAGCCCCAGCATTTT.